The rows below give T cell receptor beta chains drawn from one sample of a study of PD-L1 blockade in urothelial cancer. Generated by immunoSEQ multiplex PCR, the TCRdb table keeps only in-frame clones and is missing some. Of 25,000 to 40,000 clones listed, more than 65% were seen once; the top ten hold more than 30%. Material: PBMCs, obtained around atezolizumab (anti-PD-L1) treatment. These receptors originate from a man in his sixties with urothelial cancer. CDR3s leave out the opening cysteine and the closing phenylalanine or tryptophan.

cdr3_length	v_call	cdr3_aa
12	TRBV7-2	ASSSNQGIHGYT
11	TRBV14	ASSQDLSYEQY
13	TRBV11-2	ASSTGDTNTGELF
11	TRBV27	ASSLYGRTEAF
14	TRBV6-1	ASSESGTGSGNTIY
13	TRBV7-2	ASATGGGLSDEQF
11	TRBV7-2	ASSRSGEETQY
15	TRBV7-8	ASSLAGRGGRSYEQY
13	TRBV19	ASSISTYGETEAF
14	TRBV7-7	ASTPSGRAGTGELF
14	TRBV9	ASSPRQGRLQETQY
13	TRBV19	ASSIDHRGTGELF
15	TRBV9	ASSVTDRGRMVTGYT
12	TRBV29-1	SVTSGGPTDTQY
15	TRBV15	ATSRGTGGRRNQPQH
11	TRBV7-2	ASSSELYNEQF
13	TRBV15	ATSIAPQGSYEQY
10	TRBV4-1	ASSQGAASYT
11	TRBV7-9	ASSFQGSDTQY
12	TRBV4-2	ASSLYGSAMRQF
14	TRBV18	ASSQTLTGMNTEAF
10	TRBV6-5	ASSSSRFGYT
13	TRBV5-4	ASSSQQGEAVEQY
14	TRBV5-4	ASSLVHGGGTDTQY
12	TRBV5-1	ASSGQGGNTEAF
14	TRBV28	ASSLTGQGNSYEQY
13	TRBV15	ATSRAGTDKNIQY
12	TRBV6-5	ASRLGGLQETQY
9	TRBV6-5	ASNGAAEAF
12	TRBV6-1	ASSDPGGRETQY
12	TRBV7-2	ASSFGGNNQPQH
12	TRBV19	ASKRAGRNYGYT
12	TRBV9	ASSQLAAQESQY
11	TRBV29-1	SVDENRGVGYT
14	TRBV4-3	ASSQDREAPTDEQF
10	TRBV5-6	ASSLTQNIQY
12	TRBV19	ASSLTSRTDEQF
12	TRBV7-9	ASGTGGPHYEQY
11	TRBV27	ASKRDTNYGYT
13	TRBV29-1	SVEDQAGGSYEQY
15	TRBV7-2	ASSLGGQGISGNTIY
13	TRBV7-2	ASSRTGTNNYGYT
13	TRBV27	ASSLRPGHHQPQH
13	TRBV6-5	ASSYATAGGQPQH
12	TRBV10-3	AISSGQGGSPLH
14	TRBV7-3	ASSVAPGQQNSPLH
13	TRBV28	ASSLGGGPTRPQH
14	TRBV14	ASSREEREGQNEQF
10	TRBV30	AWGQGGETQY
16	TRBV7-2	ASTFLTRTVSYNSPLH
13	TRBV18	ASSPPTGQGYGYT
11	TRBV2	ASSGQGDQPQH
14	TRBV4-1	ASSLGLWFDSGELF
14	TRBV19	ASRSPQRLSTDTQY
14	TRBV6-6	ASSEDRAQGNQPQH